The clone carrying this T cell receptor beta chain occurred once. Authors' data handling: The authors estimated nucleated cell counts from reference gene primer amplification. The method was immunoSEQ multiplex PCR; TCRdb's version includes in-frame clones alone and lacks a portion of them. Clonal size and the V and J genes are those of that table, whereas D and trimming came from the DNA. The sample has around 100,000 clones; 70% to 90% are singletons. V gave up 6 bases and J gave up 2 bases, with 8 bases separating them. Germline V gene data show CDR1 as MGHDK and CDR2 as SYGVNS. The CDR3 totals 13 residues. The data are from a study of blood T cell repertoires in COVID-19. On the study more broadly: There were acute and convalescent COVID-19 samples, and they came from the United States, Italy and Spain. PBMCs, B-cell-depleted T cells, or T cells provided the cDNA or gDNA that made up the material.

It was during active infection that Seattle patients were enrolled and then longitudinally followed. Material: peripheral blood. The source of this sequence is a man aged 45 to 65 with COVID-19, enrolled during active disease. The V and J genes are TRBV25-1 and TRBJ1-5; D is possibly TRBD1 (6 bases). The DNA of the CDR3 is TGTGCCAGCAGCTACAGGGGCAATCAGCCCCAGCATTTT. This codes for CASSYRGNQPQHF.